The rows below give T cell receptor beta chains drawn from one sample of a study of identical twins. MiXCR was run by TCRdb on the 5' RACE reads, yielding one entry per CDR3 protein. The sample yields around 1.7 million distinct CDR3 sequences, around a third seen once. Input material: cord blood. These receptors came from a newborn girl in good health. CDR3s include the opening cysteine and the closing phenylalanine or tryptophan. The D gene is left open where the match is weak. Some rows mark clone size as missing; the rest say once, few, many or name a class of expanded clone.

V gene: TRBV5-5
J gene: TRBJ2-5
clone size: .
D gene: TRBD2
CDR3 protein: CASSLRNPSGSIRETQYF
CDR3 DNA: TGTGCCAGCAGCTTGCGGAACCCTAGCGGGAGTATCCGAGAGACCCAGTACTTC

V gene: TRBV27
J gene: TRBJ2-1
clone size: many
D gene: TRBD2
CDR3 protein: CASSFAGGTQFF
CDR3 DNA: TGTGCCAGCAGTTTCGCGGGAGGGACACAGTTCTTC

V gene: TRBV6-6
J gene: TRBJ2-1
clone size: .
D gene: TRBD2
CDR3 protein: CASELAGVYNEQFF
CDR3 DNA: TGTGCCAGTGAACTAGCGGGAGTTTACAATGAGCAGTTCTTC

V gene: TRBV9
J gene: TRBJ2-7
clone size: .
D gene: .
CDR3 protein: CASSVDLTEQYF
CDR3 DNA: TGTGCCAGCAGCGTAGACTTGACCGAGCAGTACTTC

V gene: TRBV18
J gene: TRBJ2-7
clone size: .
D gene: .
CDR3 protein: CASSPRRGRRYEQYF
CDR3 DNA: TGTGCCAGCTCACCAAGGAGGGGGCGCCGGTACGAGCAGTACTTC

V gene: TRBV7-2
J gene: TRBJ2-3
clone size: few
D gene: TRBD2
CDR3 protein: CASSYIAGGARTQYF
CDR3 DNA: TGTGCCAGCAGCTACATAGCGGGGGGCGCGCGTACGCAGTATTTT

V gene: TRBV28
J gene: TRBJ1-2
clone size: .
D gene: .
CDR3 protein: CASSSFVVGYTF
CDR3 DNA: TGTGCCAGCAGTTCTTTCGTAGTGGGCTACACCTTC

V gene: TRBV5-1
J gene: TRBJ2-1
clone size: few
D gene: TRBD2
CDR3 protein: CASSLTLAGAYNEQFF
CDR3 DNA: TGCGCCAGCAGCTTGACACTAGCGGGAGCTTACAATGAGCAGTTCTTC

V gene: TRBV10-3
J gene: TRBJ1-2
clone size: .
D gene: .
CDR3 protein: CAIKRDGDYGYTF
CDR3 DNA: TGTGCCATCAAGCGGGACGGGGACTATGGCTACACCTTC

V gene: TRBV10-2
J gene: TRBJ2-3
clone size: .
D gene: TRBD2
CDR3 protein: CASTRTSGRNTQYF
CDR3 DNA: TGCGCCAGCACAAGGACTAGCGGGAGAAATACGCAGTATTTT

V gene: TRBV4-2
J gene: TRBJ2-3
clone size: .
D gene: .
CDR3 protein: CASSQTTGSTDTQYF
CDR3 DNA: TGTGCCAGCAGCCAGACCACAGGCAGCACAGATACGCAGTATTTT

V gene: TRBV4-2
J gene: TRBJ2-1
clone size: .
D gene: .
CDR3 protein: CASSHPGARSYNEQFF
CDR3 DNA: TGTGCCAGCAGCCACCCCGGGGCCCGCTCCTACAATGAGCAGTTCTTC

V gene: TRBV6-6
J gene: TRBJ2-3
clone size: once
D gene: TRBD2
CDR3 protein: CASSRLAGRPDTQYF
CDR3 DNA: TGTGCCAGCAGCCGGCTAGCGGGGCGCCCAGATACGCAGTATTTT

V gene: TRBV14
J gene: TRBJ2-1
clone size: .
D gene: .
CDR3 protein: CASSRSRDSSYNEQFF
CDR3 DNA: TGTGCCAGCAGCCGAAGCCGGGACTCGTCCTACAATGAGCAGTTCTTC

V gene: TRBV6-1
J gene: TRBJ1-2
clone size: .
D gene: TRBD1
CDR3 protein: CASSTGQGTTDYGYTF
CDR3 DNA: TGTGCCAGCAGTACGGGACAGGGAACAACGGACTATGGCTACACCTTC